Below, one TCR beta chain is given with its context. As yet, its antigen is unknown. The entry originates in a study of blood T cells in healthy people across ages. This CDR3 has 14 residues. Germline V gene data show CDR1 as SNHLY and CDR2 as FYNNEI. V was clipped by 6 bases and J by 5 bases; unmatched bases: 7. With a J-beta primer mix and a sample-barcoded 5' primer, a second PCR ran about 7 to 12 cycles. Samples each returned at least 3 million CDR3-containing paired-end reads. Using its own MiXCR run on the 5' RACE reads, TCRdb lists one record per CDR3 protein. This sample has about 640,000 distinct CDR3 sequences, with roughly 58% found just once. Study findings and constraints: A roughly linear age-dependent decrease characterized TCR beta diversity per million T cells. Conclusively comparing naive with antigen-experienced cells was impossible with unsorted PBMCs.

The specimen sequenced was blood. The source of this sequence is a man in his sixties in good health. The rearrangement uses TRBV2 and TRBJ2-3; 8 bases map to TRBD2. The CDR3 protein is CASSTSGQQDTQYF. Written as DNA, the CDR3 is TGTGCCAGCAGCACTAGCGGCCAACAAGATACGCAGTATTTT.